The 7 T cell receptor beta chains presented below share a single source sample, sequenced in a study of blood T cell repertoires in COVID-19 (dated by TCRdb to 2018 to 2021). The library was prepared using the immunoSEQ multiplex PCR assay. Not all clones reach the TCRdb copy of this immuneACCESS table, which keeps in-frame sequences only. Checked studies attribute under half of the gap to unresolved V genes and leave the rest unexplained. This sample lists about 210,000 clones; 84% were detected once. The ten most abundant clones make up about 8.3% of the sample. Sequencing used peripheral blood. These receptors originate from a woman of 80 years or more with COVID-19, enrolled during active disease.

V and J are TRBV6-5 and TRBJ1-5; 7 nucleotides line up with TRBD1. The V gene end was trimmed by 9 bases and the J gene end by 0 bases; junction bases not matched to a gene: 8. The CDR3 length is 15 residues. Germline assignment: CDR1 MNHEY and CDR2 SVGAGI. CDR3 region: CASSWGQSSNQPQHF. Here the CDR3 DNA reads TGTGCCAGTTCCTGGGGACAGTCTAGCAATCAGCCCCAGCATTTT.

The V call is TRBV7-8, the J call TRBJ1-1, with unresolved D. V was shortened by 6 bases and J by 0 bases, with 14 bases between the two germline ends. The CDR3 spans 15 residues. Germline V CDR1 and CDR2: SGHVS, FQNEAQ. The CDR3 here is CASRKRGRVNTEAFF. The CDR3 coding sequence is TGTGCCAGCAGAAAAAGAGGCAGAGTGAACACTGAAGCTTTCTTT.

The chain combines TRBV11-2 with TRBJ2-5, with D perhaps matching TRBD2 (6 bases). The V and J ends lost 2 bases and 2 bases respectively, with 15 bases between them. The germline CDR1 and CDR2 sequences are SGHAT and FQNNGV. This CDR3 spans 16 amino acids. DNA of the CDR3: TGTGCCAGCAGCTTACTGAGCGGGTCCGTTCAAGAGACCCAGTACTTC. This codes for CASSLLSGSVQETQYF.

The J gene is TRBJ1-2, the V gene TRBV19; TRBD1 matches at 10 bases. There are 15 residues in the CDR3. V lost 3 bases to trimming and J lost 1 base; unmatched junction nucleotides: 2. The germline V gene encodes CDR1 LNHDA and CDR2 SQIVND (reference sequence). CDR3 in DNA: TGTGCCAGTAGTATTGGGACAGGGGTTAACTATGGCTACACCTTC. Translation gives CASSIGTGVNYGYTF.

The CDR3 region is CASSSYSPDEQYF. CDR3 coding DNA: TGTGCCAGCAGCTCCTATTCACCCGACGAGCAGTACTTC. The chain links TRBV7-2 to TRBJ2-7; D is undetermined. Between the trimmed V and J ends, which lost 4 bases and 5 bases, there was a span of 12 bases. The CDR3 is 13 residues long. Germline V CDR1 and CDR2: SGHTA, FQGNSA. Complete variable domain (other parts from reference TRBV7-2 and TRBJ2-7): GAGVSQSPSNKVTEKGKDVELRCDPISGHTALYWYRQSLGQGLEFLIYFQGNSAPDKSGLPSDRFSAERTGGSVSTLTIQRTQQEDSAVYLCASSSYSPDEQYFGPGTRLTVT.

The V and J genes are TRBV10-3 and TRBJ2-2, with D perhaps matching TRBD2 (6 bases). Between the trimmed V and J ends, which lost 0 bases and 1 base, there was a span of 15 bases. Germline lookup yields CDR1 ENHRY and CDR2 SYGVKD. There are 18 residues in the CDR3. CDR3 DNA: TGTGCCATCAGTGAGTCGACCGGCGGGGTGATGAACACCGGGGAGCTGTTTTTT. It codes for CAISESTGGVMNTGELFF.

The DNA for the CDR3 is TGTGCCAGCAGCTTAGGGCGGAACAATGAGCAGTTCTTC. Amino acid sequence: CASSLGRNNEQFF. This chain joins TRBV11-2 and TRBJ2-1, with D hard to call. V was shortened by 1 base and J by 5 bases, with 6 bases between the two germline ends. Per germline, CDR1 SGHAT and CDR2 FQNNGV. The length of the CDR3 is 13 residues.